These 30 T cell receptor beta chains share one sample of origin, sequenced in a study of blood T cell repertoires in COVID-19. Only in-frame clones appear in the TCRdb table, and some are missing; sequencing was by immunoSEQ multiplex PCR. The table records over 50,000 clones, about nine tenths of them present only once. The sequencing input was peripheral blood. These TCRs come from a human donor in a cohort sampled during active COVID-19.

The chain carries TRBV4-2 and TRBJ2-2; weak D call: TRBD2 (6 bases). CDR3 length equals 15 residues. Trimming stripped 4 bases from V and 1 base from J, with 10 bases between. Germline assignment: CDR1 LGHNA and CDR2 YNFKEQ. The DNA of the CDR3 is TGTGCCAGCAGCCGGAGTAGCGGGAACACCGGGGAGCTGTTTTTT. As protein: CASSRSSGNTGELFF.

This clone was recorded a few times. The chain employs TRBV28 and TRBJ2-5, with a possible D match to TRBD1 (6 bases). There are 16 residues in the CDR3. V was cut by 5 bases and J by 7 bases, with 23 bases left in between. The germline gives CDR1 MDHEN, CDR2 SYDVKM. CDR3 sequence reads: CASSPSGRGGLGTQYF. CDR3 nucleotide sequence: TGTGCCAGCAGTCCAAGTGGCAGGGGTGGCCTAGGGACCCAGTACTTC.

The gene calls are TRBV28 and TRBJ1-4; 8 nucleotides align to TRBD1. The ends lost 6 bases at V and 5 bases at J; junction bases unmatched: 5. Germline V CDR1 and CDR2: MDHEN, SYDVKM. This CDR3 has 14 amino acids. CDR3 sequence reads: CASSAGGGNEKLFF. In DNA form, the CDR3 reads TGTGCCAGCAGCGCAGGGGGCGGAAATGAAAAACTGTTTTTT.

The rearrangement uses TRBV6-5 and TRBJ2-7, with 9 bases fitting TRBD1. V lost 6 bases to trimming and J lost 4 bases; unmatched junction nucleotides: 4. Germline CDR1 MNHEY, CDR2 SVGAGI. This CDR3 is 13 amino acids long. The CDR3 DNA reads TGTGCCAGCAGAGGACAGGGGAGATACGAGCAGTACTTC. As protein: CASRGQGRYEQYF.

CDR3 residues: CASSLGGAIPNTEAFF. CDR3 coding DNA: TGTGCCAGCAGCTTAGGGGGCGCCATTCCTAACACTGAAGCTTTCTTT. The V gene is TRBV7-9, the J gene TRBJ1-1; tentatively, D is TRBD1 (5 bases). V was clipped by 1 base and J by 2 bases, with 14 bases between them. Looked up from germline, CDR1 is SEHNR and CDR2 is FQNEAQ (reference sequence). This CDR3 is built from 16 residues.

The V and J genes are TRBV10-2 and TRBJ2-1; TRBD2 agrees at 11 bases. Trimming removed 7 bases from V and 2 bases from J; junction bases left unmatched: 4. The CDR3 length is 15 residues. Germline CDR1 reads WSHSY; CDR2 reads SAAADI. The CDR3: CASTIAGGPYNEQFF. In nucleotides, the CDR3 is TGCGCCAGCACCATAGCGGGAGGGCCCTACAATGAGCAGTTCTTC.

The gene calls are TRBV18 and TRBJ2-1; TRBD2 matches at 10 bases. CDR1 is KGHSH and CDR2 is LQKENI in the germline V gene. V was pared by 2 bases and J by 9 bases, with 10 bases of the junction left unmatched. The CDR3 has 16 amino acids. In DNA form, the CDR3 reads TGTGCCAGCTCACCAGCTGGGATAGCGGGAGGAGCTGAGCAGTTCTTC. This gives the protein CASSPAGIAGGAEQFF.

The J gene is TRBJ2-2, the V gene TRBV18; D possibly corresponds to TRBD2 (5 bases). V lost 8 bases to trimming and J lost 7 bases, with 11 bases between them. The CDR3 has 12 residues. Germline V gene lookup returns CDR1 KGHSH and CDR2 LQKENI. The CDR3 sequence: CASLAGGGELFF. CDR3 DNA sequence: TGTGCCAGCCTCGCGGGTGGCGGGGAGCTGTTTTTT. Using reference TRBV18 and TRBJ2-2 for the parts outside the CDR3, the full variable domain is NAGVMQNPRHLVRRRGQEARLRCSPMKGHSHVYWYRQLPEEGLKFMVYLQKENIIDESGMPKERFSAEFPKEGPSILRIQQVVRGDSAAYFCASLAGGGELFFGEGSRLTVL.

The chain couples TRBV6-2 or TRBV6-3 to TRBJ1-1; TRBD1 is a possible D gene (5 bases). Germline V gene lookup returns CDR1 MNHEY and CDR2 SVGEGT. V was clipped by 4 bases and J by 3 bases, with 21 bases between them. The CDR3 length is 17 residues. CDR3 in amino acids: CASSSAGGPPRDTEAFF. DNA of the CDR3: TGTGCCAGCAGTTCCGCGGGGGGACCTCCTCGGGACACTGAAGCTTTCTTT.

There are a few counts of this clone. This chain links TRBV18 with TRBJ2-7, with 7 bases aligning to TRBD1. V gave up 2 bases and J gave up 3 bases; unmatched junction bases: 1. This CDR3 is 13 amino acids long. Germline values: CDR1 KGHSH, CDR2 LQKENI. CDR3 DNA sequence: TGTGCCAGCTCACCAGGACAGGACTACGAGCAGTACTTC. Residues: CASSPGQDYEQYF.

The chain joins TRBV5-1 to TRBJ2-7; TRBD1 aligns across 7 bases. V dropped 5 bases and J dropped 3; count of bases not matched to a gene: 5. The germline gives CDR1 SGHRS, CDR2 YFSETQ. The CDR3 is 13 residues long. The CDR3: CASSPQGDYEQYF. In DNA, the CDR3 is TGCGCCAGCAGTCCTCAGGGGGACTACGAGCAGTACTTC. The variable domain in full, with the rest retrieved from reference TRBV5-1 and TRBJ2-7, is KAGVTQTPRYLIKTRGQQVTLSCSPISGHRSVSWYQQTPGQGLQFLFEYFSETQRNKGNFPGRFSGRQFSNSRSEMNVSTLELGDSALYLCASSPQGDYEQYFGPGTRLTVT.

V and J are TRBV6-2 or TRBV6-3 and TRBJ2-2; possibly TRBD2 for D (6 bases). The ends were cut back, 4 bases at V and 0 bases at J, with 15 bases in the middle. The CDR3 has 17 amino acids. Germline-derived CDR1 and CDR2 are MNHEY and SVGEGT. Here the CDR3 reads CASSWGWRGANTGELFF. CDR3 bases: TGTGCCAGCAGTTGGGGTTGGAGGGGAGCGAACACCGGGGAGCTGTTTTTT.

A single count supports this clone. The V and J genes are TRBV5-1 and TRBJ1-1; D might be TRBD1 (6 bases). The CDR3 is 14 residues long. Per germline, CDR1 SGHRS and CDR2 YFSETQ. Trimming pared 7 bases from V and 0 bases from J, leaving 13 bases between. For the CDR3, the DNA is TGCGCCAGCGTGGGGGGGCGTATGAACACTGAAGCTTTCTTT. Encoded protein: CASVGGRMNTEAFF.

The rearrangement joins TRBV28 to TRBJ2-5, with no clear D. Between the trimmed V and J ends, which lost 8 bases and 0 bases, there was a span of 10 bases. The CDR3 sequence is 13 residues long. CDR1 and CDR2 (germline): MDHEN, SYDVKM. The CDR3 DNA reads as TGTGCCAGCGGAGTATCGTACCAAGAGACCCAGTACTTC. Protein sequence: CASGVSYQETQYF.

The chain is built from TRBV14 and TRBJ2-7; maybe TRBD2 (6 bases). Between the trimmed V and J ends, which lost 4 bases and 1 base, there was a span of 14 bases. Germline CDR1 and CDR2: SGHDN and FVKESK. The CDR3 contains 15 residues. The CDR3 is CASSRAGSSSYEQYF. The CDR3 DNA is TGTGCCAGCAGCCGCGCGGGATCGAGTTCCTACGAGCAGTACTTC.

This chain joins TRBV3-1 (or the pseudogene TRBV3-2) and TRBJ1-3; unclear D gene. CDR3 length: 12 residues. V lost 5 bases and J 4 bases, leaving 6 bases between the germline ends. Germline values: CDR1 LGHDT, CDR2 YNNKEL (reference sequence). Written as DNA, the CDR3 is TGTGCCAGCAGCATACACGGAAACACCATATATTTT. It yields the protein CASSIHGNTIYF.

This rearrangement joins TRBV5-4 to TRBJ2-3, with 9 positions matching TRBD2. This CDR3 has 15 amino acids. The V gene end was trimmed by 0 bases and the J gene end by 7 bases; junction bases not matched to a gene: 6. Germline V gene sequence: CDR1 SGHNT, CDR2 YYREEE (reference sequence). The CDR3, as DNA: TGTGCCAGCAGCTTGGGGGTTAGCGGGGGACATACGCAGTATTTT. It translates to CASSLGVSGGHTQYF.

This chain joins TRBV9 and TRBJ1-2; 8 bases fit TRBD1. After removal of 4 bases from V and 4 bases from J, the junction contained 9 bases not matched to a gene. The germline V gene encodes CDR1 SGDLS and CDR2 YYNGEE. The CDR3 is 15 amino acids. CDR3 sequence (DNA): TGTGCCAGCAGCCCCCGGACAGGGACGGGCTATGGCTACACCTTC. Translating gives CASSPRTGTGYGYTF.

The V and J genes are TRBV4-1 and TRBJ2-5; 7 bases map to TRBD1. The CDR3 has 15 residues. V lost 1 base to trimming and J lost 4 bases; unmatched junction nucleotides: 6. Germline V gives CDR1 MGHRA, CDR2 YSYEKL. CDR3 bases: TGCGCCAGCAGCCAAGCCTCGACAGGGCGAGAGACCCAGTACTTC. Translation: CASSQASTGRETQYF.

This chain uses TRBV7-9 with TRBJ1-4; tentative D call: TRBD1 (5 bases). CDR1 and CDR2 from the germline V gene are SEHNR and FQNEAQ (reference sequence). V shed 5 bases and J shed 5 bases, with 12 bases lying between them. This CDR3 comprises 14 residues. The CDR3 region is CASSLAGGNEKLFF. As DNA, the CDR3 is TGTGCCAGCAGCCTTGCGGGGGGGAATGAAAAACTGTTTTTT.

This clone was seen only once. This rearrangement joins TRBV5-1 to TRBJ2-5; TRBD2 agrees at 7 bases. There are 16 residues in the CDR3. The J segment lost 4 bases and the V segment lost 3 bases, leaving 12 bases of the junction unmatched. Germline assignment: CDR1 SGHRS and CDR2 YFSETQ. The CDR3 spells CASSYGAAGDGETQYF. CDR3 DNA sequence: TGCGCCAGCAGCTATGGGGCGGCGGGAGATGGAGAGACCCAGTACTTC. Combining the CDR3 with reference TRBV5-1 and TRBJ2-5 gives the whole variable domain KAGVTQTPRYLIKTRGQQVTLSCSPISGHRSVSWYQQTPGQGLQFLFEYFSETQRNKGNFPGRFSGRQFSNSRSEMNVSTLELGDSALYLCASSYGAAGDGETQYFGPGTRLLVL.

The J gene is TRBJ1-1, the V gene TRBV5-1; D is perhaps TRBD1 (6 bases). This CDR3 comprises 18 residues. Germline loops: CDR1 SGHRS, CDR2 YFSETQ. V lost 4 bases and J 4 bases, leaving 26 bases between the germline ends. CDR3 protein: CASSLRGGPHDLGTEAFF. CDR3 DNA: TGCGCCAGCAGCCTACGGGGGGGGCCCCACGATTTGGGCACTGAAGCTTTCTTT. Supplemented by reference TRBV5-1 and TRBJ1-1, the full variable domain reads KAGVTQTPRYLIKTRGQQVTLSCSPISGHRSVSWYQQTPGQGLQFLFEYFSETQRNKGNFPGRFSGRQFSNSRSEMNVSTLELGDSALYLCASSLRGGPHDLGTEAFFGQGTRLTVV.

The chain recombines TRBV7-2 with TRBJ1-2, with D perhaps TRBD1 (5 bases). V shed 1 base and J shed 4 bases, with 7 bases lying between them. The CDR3 is 13 residues long. CDR1 is SGHTA and CDR2 is FQGNSA in the germline V gene. CDR3 nucleotides: TGTGCCAGCAGCTTAGGGGGGGGCTATGGCTACACCTTC. Translation: CASSLGGGYGYTF.

The CDR3 here is CASSLASQTQYF. For the CDR3, the DNA is TGCGCCAGCAGCTTGGCCTCCCAGACCCAGTACTTC. V usage is TRBV5-1 and J usage is TRBJ2-5; D gene uncertain. The V end was cut by 0 bases, the J end by 6 bases, with 6 bases between. CDR1 is SGHRS, CDR2 YFSETQ, per germline. This CDR3 region has 12 residues.

The chain uses TRBV11-2 and TRBJ2-5, with a tentative D call TRBD2 (5 bases). The CDR3 contains 17 residues. V gave up 1 base and J gave up 5 bases, with 20 bases separating them. Germline V lookup: CDR1 SGHAT, CDR2 FQNNGV. The CDR3 DNA reads TGTGCCAGCAGCTTAGGGCGTTTGGGAGTCGGTCGGGAGACCCAGTACTTC. Protein: CASSLGRLGVGRETQYF.

This clone was seen only once. The chain has TRBV7-2 and TRBJ2-7, with 9 nucleotides matching TRBD1. Looked up from germline, CDR1 is SGHTA and CDR2 is FQGNSA. This CDR3 is built from 15 residues. The V gene end was trimmed by 4 bases and the J gene end by 3 bases; junction bases not matched to a gene: 7. CDR3 coding DNA: TGTGCCAGCAGCTCCGCCGGGACAGGGTACTACGAGCAGTACTTC. This codes for CASSSAGTGYYEQYF.

Only one count was recorded for this clone. The J gene is TRBJ2-4, the V gene TRBV24-1; 9 bases fit TRBD1. Germline CDR1 reads KGHDR; CDR2 reads SFDVKD. The CDR3 covers 14 residues. V lost 0 bases to trimming and J lost 7 bases; unmatched junction nucleotides: 0. CDR3 sequence (DNA): TGTGCCACCAGTGATTTGGGACAGGGGAACATTCAGTACTTC. Translating it yields CATSDLGQGNIQYF.

The V call is TRBV27, the J call TRBJ2-7; D gene uncertain. The germline gives CDR1 MNHEY, CDR2 SMNVEV (reference sequence). This CDR3 is 14 amino acids long. Trimming took 8 bases from V and 3 from J, leaving 17 bases between them. The DNA for the CDR3 is TGTGCCAGCCGGCCGAGCAGGTTAGGCTACGAGCAGTACTTC. Translating it yields CASRPSRLGYEQYF.

The chain recombines TRBV7-2 with TRBJ2-7; no clear D. Trimming removed 0 bases at V and 7 bases at J, with 10 bases between. Germline V gives CDR1 SGHTA, CDR2 FQGNSA. CDR3 length equals 13 residues. The CDR3 loop is CASSLARLMEQYF. The CDR3 DNA follows: TGTGCCAGCAGCTTAGCTCGCCTAATGGAGCAGTACTTC. The full variable domain, its missing parts supplied by reference TRBV7-2 and TRBJ2-7, is GAGVSQSPSNKVTEKGKDVELRCDPISGHTALYWYRQSLGQGLEFLIYFQGNSAPDKSGLPSDRFSAERTGGSVSTLTIQRTQQEDSAVYLCASSLARLMEQYFGPGTRLTVT.

This sequence joins TRBV7-8 and TRBJ1-2; maybe TRBD1 (6 bases). CDR1 is SGHVS, CDR2 FQNEAQ, per germline. The CDR3 loop spans 15 amino acids. Between the trimmed V and J ends, which lost 1 base and 8 bases, there was a span of 17 bases. The CDR3 DNA reads as TGTGCCAGCAGCTTAGGAGCAGGGGCCGATTTGGGCTACACCTTC. It encodes CASSLGAGADLGYTF.